This TCR beta chain is drawn from a study of regulatory T cells in long-lasting Graves disease. The study's findings and limits: Having few samples may have compromised the accuracy. Compared with new cases, persistent Graves' patients showed reduced TCR diversity.

Sample time point: persistent/refractory GD, antithyroid drugs over 5 years with positive TRAb. The authors made the TCR library using RNA they extracted from PBMCs. Graves' disease diagnoses followed American Thyroid Association guidelines. HTBI primers from iRepertoire and Arm-PCR of CDR3 regions yielded the TCR beta libraries. TCRdb independently ran MiXCR on the multiplex PCR reads; one entry per CDR3 protein. The sample comprises roughly 400,000 distinct CDR3 sequences, around 21% of which are singletons, and less than 25% rests with the top ten. CDR3 length: 13 amino acids. Germline CDR1 and CDR2: LGHDT and YNNKEL (reference sequence). The germline V and J ends were trimmed by 2 bases and 4 bases, with 8 bases remaining between them. This clonotype was seen ten or more times. What it recognizes is unknown.

This receptor was obtained from a female donor with Graves disease. V usage is TRBV3-1 and J usage is TRBJ1-2; D remains unclear. The specimen comprised peripheral blood mononuclear cells (PBMCs), sampled when the disease was refractory, from a patient treated with antithyroid drugs. The CDR3 DNA sequence: TGTGCCAGCAGCCAACGTCAGGTCTATGGCTACACCTTC. Translating gives CASSQRQVYGYTF. Together with reference TRBV3-1 and TRBJ1-2, the CDR3 gives the full variable domain: DTAVSQTPKYLVTQMGNDKSIKCEQNLGHDTMYWYKQDSKKFLKIMFSYNNKELIINETVPNRFSPKSPDKAHLNLHINSLELGDSAVYFCASSQRQVYGYTFGSGTRLTVV.